This passage covers 12 T cell receptor beta chains from one sample sequenced in a study of T cell responses to AZD1222 COVID-19 vaccine. Using immunoSEQ multiplex PCR, the repertoire was profiled, and TCRdb retains in-frame clones only, with some absent. This repertoire shows some 110,000 clones, 80% to 90% found once; its top ten account for 3.9%. Material: peripheral blood, obtained on day 0 of MenACWY control vaccination. The receptor set was obtained from an adult in good health.

The chain is built from TRBV5-6 and TRBJ1-1, with a possible D match to TRBD1 (6 bases). There are 12 residues in the CDR3. The V and J ends lost 1 base and 10 bases respectively, with 11 bases between them. CDR1 and CDR2 from the germline V gene are SGHDT and YYEEEE. The DNA for the CDR3 is TGTGCCAGCAGCTTGCGGACAGCTGGAGCTTTCTTT. The encoded protein is CASSLRTAGAFF.

The rearrangement links TRBV7-2 to TRBJ1-2; no definite D call. The CDR3 covers 14 residues. With 2 bases removed from V and 7 bases from J, the gap between germline ends came to 14 bases. Germline V gives CDR1 SGHTA, CDR2 FQGNSA. CDR3 bases: TGTGCCAGCAGCTTACCCTCCCAACACGGTGGCTACACCTTC. Translating gives CASSLPSQHGGYTF.

J is TRBJ1-1 and V is TRBV7-8; D possibly corresponds to TRBD1 (5 bases). The CDR3 length is 14 residues. In germline, CDR1 is SGHVS, CDR2 FQNEAQ. V was cut by 2 bases and J by 3 bases, with 10 bases left in between. For the CDR3, the DNA is TGTGCCAGCAGCTTAACGGGAGGGGACACTGAAGCTTTCTTT. Protein sequence: CASSLTGGDTEAFF.

This clone was observed at least ten times. The chain has TRBV7-9 and TRBJ2-7; 8 positions agree with TRBD2. Germline values: CDR1 SEHNR, CDR2 FQNEAQ (reference sequence). The length of the CDR3 is 14 residues. Germline trimming cut 1 base from V and 9 bases from J; bases unmatched to any gene: 8. The CDR3 is CASSLVAGLDGQYF. The CDR3 DNA reads as TGTGCCAGCAGCTTAGTAGCGGGGTTGGATGGGCAGTACTTC.

The rearrangement uses TRBV5-4 and TRBJ2-7, with D possibly TRBD1 on 6 matching bases. The V gene's germline CDR1 is SGHNT and CDR2 YYREEE (reference sequence). The CDR3 sequence is 15 residues long. The ends were cut back, 4 bases at V and 2 bases at J, with 16 bases in the middle. DNA of the CDR3: TGTGCCAGCAGCCACCGGGACATTTCTACCTACGAGCAGTACTTC. This gives the protein CASSHRDISTYEQYF.

The chain combines TRBV18 with TRBJ1-1; no firm D call. V shed 2 bases and J shed 3 bases, with 16 bases lying between them. The germline gives CDR1 KGHSH, CDR2 LQKENI. The CDR3 spans 16 residues. The CDR3 region has the DNA TGTGCCAGCTCACCATTGATTCTGACTGGATACACTGAAGCTTTCTTT. This codes for CASSPLILTGYTEAFF.

V is TRBV10-3 and J is TRBJ1-5, with 8 nucleotides matching TRBD1. Trimming took 3 bases from V and 3 from J; bases not matched to a gene: 7. Germline CDR1 ENHRY, CDR2 SYGVKD. The CDR3 totals 16 residues. The CDR3 region is CAISEGQGGANQPQHF. CDR3 nucleotides: TGTGCCATCAGTGAAGGACAGGGTGGGGCCAATCAGCCCCAGCATTTT.

The chain links TRBV20-1 to TRBJ2-6; D tentatively fits TRBD1 or TRBD2 (7 bases each). V lost 3 bases and J lost 5, with 14 bases in between. The CDR3 contains 15 residues. CDR1 and CDR2 from the germline V gene are DFQATT and SNEGSKA (reference sequence). The CDR3 sequence is CSASRQGLRANVLTF. The CDR3 bases are TGCAGTGCTAGTCGACAGGGACTACGGGCCAACGTCCTGACTTTC.

V gene TRBV5-1 combines with J gene TRBJ1-3; TRBD1 aligns across 7 bases. The ends lost 1 base at V and 0 bases at J; junction bases unmatched: 22. Germline V gene lookup returns CDR1 SGHRS and CDR2 YFSETQ. The CDR3 extends over 22 amino acids. The CDR3 loop reads CASSLNLPNPGQNKLSGNTIYF. In nucleotides, the CDR3 is TGCGCCAGCAGCTTGAACTTACCTAACCCGGGACAGAATAAACTCTCTGGAAACACCATATATTTT.

The chain recombines TRBV7-3 with TRBJ2-5, with 9 bases aligning to TRBD2. The CDR3 consists of 13 residues. Germline loops: CDR1 SGHTA, CDR2 FQGTGA. J lost 5 bases, V lost 4 bases, and 2 bases had no gene match. CDR3 sequence: CASSSSGEETQYF. Here the CDR3 DNA reads TGTGCCAGCAGCTCTAGCGGGGAGGAGACCCAGTACTTC.

This clone appeared a single time. This chain links TRBV5-3 with TRBJ2-3, with 7 bases matching TRBD1. TRBV5-3 is marked as an open reading frame, function uncertain. V lost 4 bases to trimming and J lost 0 bases; unmatched junction nucleotides: 14. The CDR3 length is 18 residues. The CDR3 DNA reads TGTGCCAGAAGCGTTGACAGGGTTGGGCTCAAAAGCACAGATACGCAGTATTTT. This gives the protein CARSVDRVGLKSTDTQYF.

This clone occurred once. The chain carries TRBV2 and TRBJ2-5; TRBD2 agrees at 9 bases. This CDR3 region has 15 residues. Germline V CDR1 and CDR2: SNHLY, FYNNEI. The J segment lost 5 bases and the V segment lost 1 base, leaving 5 bases of the junction unmatched. As DNA, the CDR3 is TGTGCCAGCAGTGAAGAGGCTAGCGGGGCGGAGACCCAGTACTTC. As protein: CASSEEASGAETQYF.